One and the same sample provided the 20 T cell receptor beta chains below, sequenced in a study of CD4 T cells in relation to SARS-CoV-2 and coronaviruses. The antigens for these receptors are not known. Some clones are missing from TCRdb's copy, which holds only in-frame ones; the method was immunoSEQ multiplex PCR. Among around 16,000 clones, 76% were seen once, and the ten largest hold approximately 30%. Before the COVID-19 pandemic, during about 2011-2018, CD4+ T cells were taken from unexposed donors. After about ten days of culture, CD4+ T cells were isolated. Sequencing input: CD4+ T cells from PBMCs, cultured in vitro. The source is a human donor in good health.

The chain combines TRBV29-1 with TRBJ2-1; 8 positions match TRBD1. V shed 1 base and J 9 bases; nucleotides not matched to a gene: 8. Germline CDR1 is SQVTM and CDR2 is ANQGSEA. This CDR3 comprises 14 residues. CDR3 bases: TGCAGCGTTGAAGCTCTCCTCCAGGGGGCTGAGCAGTTCTTC. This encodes CSVEALLQGAEQFF.

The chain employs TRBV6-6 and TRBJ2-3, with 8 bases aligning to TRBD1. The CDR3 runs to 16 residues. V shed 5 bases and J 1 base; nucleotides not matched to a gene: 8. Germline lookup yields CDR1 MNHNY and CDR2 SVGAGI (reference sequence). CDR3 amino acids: CASSASRGPGTDTQYF. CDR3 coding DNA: TGTGCCAGCAGTGCGTCCAGGGGGCCGGGCACAGATACGCAGTATTTT.

CDR3 coding DNA: TGTGCCAGCAGCTTCATCTACAGCAATACTATGAACACTGAAGCTTTCTTT. This gives the protein CASSFIYSNTMNTEAFF. The chain joins TRBV7-2 to TRBJ1-1, with no clear D. The CDR3 covers 17 residues. The germline V gene has CDR1 SGHTA and CDR2 FQGNSA. Trimming took off 3 bases at V and 0 bases at J, with 17 bases between the two ends. Variable domain in full (rest from reference TRBV7-2 and TRBJ1-1): GAGVSQSPSNKVTEKGKDVELRCDPISGHTALYWYRQSLGQGLEFLIYFQGNSAPDKSGLPSDRFSAERTGGSVSTLTIQRTQQEDSAVYLCASSFIYSNTMNTEAFFGQGTRLTVV.

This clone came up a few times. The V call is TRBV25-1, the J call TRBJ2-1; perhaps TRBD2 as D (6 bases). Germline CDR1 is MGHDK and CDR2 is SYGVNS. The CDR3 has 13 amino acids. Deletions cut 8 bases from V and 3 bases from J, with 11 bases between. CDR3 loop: CASSRDFYNEQFF. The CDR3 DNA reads TGTGCCAGCTCGCGGGACTTCTACAATGAGCAGTTCTTC.

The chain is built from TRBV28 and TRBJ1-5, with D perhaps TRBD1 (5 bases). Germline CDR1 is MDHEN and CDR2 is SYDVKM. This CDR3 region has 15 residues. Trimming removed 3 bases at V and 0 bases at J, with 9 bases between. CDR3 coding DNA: TGTGCCAGCAGTTTCTTCCAGGGTAGCAATCAGCCCCAGCATTTT. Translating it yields CASSFFQGSNQPQHF.

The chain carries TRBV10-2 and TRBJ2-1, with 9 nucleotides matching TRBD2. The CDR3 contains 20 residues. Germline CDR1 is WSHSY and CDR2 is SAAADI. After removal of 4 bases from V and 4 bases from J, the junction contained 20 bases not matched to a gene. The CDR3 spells CASSGPPGSLAGGRYNEQFF. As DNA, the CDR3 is TGCGCCAGCAGTGGCCCCCCCGGTTCTCTGGCGGGAGGGCGTTACAATGAGCAGTTCTTC.

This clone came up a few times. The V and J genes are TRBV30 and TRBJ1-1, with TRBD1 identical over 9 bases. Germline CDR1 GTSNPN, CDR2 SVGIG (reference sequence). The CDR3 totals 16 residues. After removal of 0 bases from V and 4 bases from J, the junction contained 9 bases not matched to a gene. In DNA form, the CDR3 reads TGTGCCTGGAGTGTAGTGGGGACAGGGTTTTTCACTGAAGCTTTCTTT. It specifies CAWSVVGTGFFTEAFF.

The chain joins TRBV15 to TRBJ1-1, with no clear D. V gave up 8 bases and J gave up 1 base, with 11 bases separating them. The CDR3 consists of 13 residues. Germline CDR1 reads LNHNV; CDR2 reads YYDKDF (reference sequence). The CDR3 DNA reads TGTGCCACCTCCTCGATTGGGAACACTGAAGCTTTCTTT. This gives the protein CATSSIGNTEAFF.

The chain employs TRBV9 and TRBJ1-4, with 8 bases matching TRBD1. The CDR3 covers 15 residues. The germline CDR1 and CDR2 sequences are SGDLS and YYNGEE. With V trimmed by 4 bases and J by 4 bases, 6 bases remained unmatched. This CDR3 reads CASSYGQGLNEKLFF. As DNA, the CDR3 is TGTGCCAGCAGCTACGGACAGGGACTTAATGAAAAACTGTTTTTT.

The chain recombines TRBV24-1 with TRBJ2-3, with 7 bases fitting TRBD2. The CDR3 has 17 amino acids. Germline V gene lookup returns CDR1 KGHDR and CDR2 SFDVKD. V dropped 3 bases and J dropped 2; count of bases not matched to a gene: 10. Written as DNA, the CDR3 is TGTGCCACCAGTGATCCCCCGCCGAGCGGGGTCACAGATACGCAGTATTTT. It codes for CATSDPPPSGVTDTQYF.

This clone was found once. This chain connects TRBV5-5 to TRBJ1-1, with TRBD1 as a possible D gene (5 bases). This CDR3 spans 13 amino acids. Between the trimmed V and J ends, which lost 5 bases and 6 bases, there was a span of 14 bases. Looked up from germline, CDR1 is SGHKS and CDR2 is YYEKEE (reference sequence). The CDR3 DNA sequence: TGTGCCAGCAGGTGGGGGGATTTGTCTGAAGCTTTCTTT. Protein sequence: CASRWGDLSEAFF.

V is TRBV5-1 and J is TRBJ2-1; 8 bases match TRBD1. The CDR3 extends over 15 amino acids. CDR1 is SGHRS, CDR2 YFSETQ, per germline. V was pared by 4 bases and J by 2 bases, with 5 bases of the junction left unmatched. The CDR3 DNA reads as TGCGCCAGCAGCGCCGGGACAGGACCCTACAATGAGCAGTTCTTC. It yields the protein CASSAGTGPYNEQFF.

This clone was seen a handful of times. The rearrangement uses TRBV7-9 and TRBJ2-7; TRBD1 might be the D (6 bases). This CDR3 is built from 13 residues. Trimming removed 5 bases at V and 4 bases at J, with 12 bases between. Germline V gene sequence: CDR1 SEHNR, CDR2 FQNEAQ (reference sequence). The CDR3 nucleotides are TGTGCCAGCAGCCAAGGGACACATTACGAGCAGTACTTC. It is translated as CASSQGTHYEQYF.

The CDR3 nucleotides read TGCGCCAGCAGTCAATGGACAGGGGTAGGGTTCGGGCAGCCCCAGCATTTT. This codes for CASSQWTGVGFGQPQHF. The chain combines TRBV23-1 with TRBJ1-5; 9 bases align to TRBD1. TRBV23-1 is an ORF for which the function is uncertain. Trimming at V came to 1 base and at J to 7 bases, leaving 11 bases not matched to a gene. CDR3 length: 17 amino acids.

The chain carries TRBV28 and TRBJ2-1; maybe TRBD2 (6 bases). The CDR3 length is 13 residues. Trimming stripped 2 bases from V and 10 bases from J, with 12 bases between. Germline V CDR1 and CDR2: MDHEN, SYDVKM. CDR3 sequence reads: CASSLLGTWEQFF. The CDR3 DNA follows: TGTGCCAGCAGTTTACTGGGGACTTGGGAGCAGTTCTTC. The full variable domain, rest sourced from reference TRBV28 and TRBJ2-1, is DVKVTQSSRYLVKRTGEKVFLECVQDMDHENMFWYRQDPGLGLRLIYFSYDVKMKEKGDIPEGYSVSREKKERFSLILESASTNQTSMYLCASSLLGTWEQFFGPGTRLTVL.

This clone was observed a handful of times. Written as DNA, the CDR3 is TGTGCCAGCAGCACAACAGGGGGCGCGAACACTGAAGCTTTCTTT. Its translation: CASSTTGGANTEAFF. The rearrangement uses TRBV7-3 and TRBJ1-1, with TRBD1 matching over 9 bases. With V trimmed by 5 bases and J by 1 base, 5 bases remained unmatched. The germline gives CDR1 SGHTA, CDR2 FQGTGA. The CDR3 spans 15 residues.

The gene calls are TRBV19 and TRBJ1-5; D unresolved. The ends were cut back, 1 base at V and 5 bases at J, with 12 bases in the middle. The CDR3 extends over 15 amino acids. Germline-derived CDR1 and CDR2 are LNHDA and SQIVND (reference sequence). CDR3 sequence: CASSIGRREDQPQHF. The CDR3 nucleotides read TGTGCCAGTAGTATAGGGCGAAGGGAGGATCAGCCCCAGCATTTT.

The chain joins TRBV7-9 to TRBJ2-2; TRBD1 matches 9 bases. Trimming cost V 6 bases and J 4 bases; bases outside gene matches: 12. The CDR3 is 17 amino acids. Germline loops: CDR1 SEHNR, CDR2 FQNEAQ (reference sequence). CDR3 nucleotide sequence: TGTGCCAGCAGAAAAGAGGCGGGGACAGGGACCACCGGGGAGCTGTTTTTT. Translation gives CASRKEAGTGTTGELFF.

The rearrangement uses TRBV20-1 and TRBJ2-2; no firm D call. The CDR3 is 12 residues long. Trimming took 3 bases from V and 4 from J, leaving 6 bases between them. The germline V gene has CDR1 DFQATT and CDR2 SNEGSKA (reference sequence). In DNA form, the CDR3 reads TGCAGTGCTAGTCACAGCACCGGGGAGCTGTTTTTT. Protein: CSASHSTGELFF.

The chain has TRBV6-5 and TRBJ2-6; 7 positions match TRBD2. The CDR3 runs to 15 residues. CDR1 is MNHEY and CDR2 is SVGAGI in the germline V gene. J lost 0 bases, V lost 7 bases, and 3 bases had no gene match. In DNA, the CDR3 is TGTGCCAGCATGGGGGGGGGCTCTGGGGCCAACGTCCTGACTTTC. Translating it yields CASMGGGSGANVLTF.